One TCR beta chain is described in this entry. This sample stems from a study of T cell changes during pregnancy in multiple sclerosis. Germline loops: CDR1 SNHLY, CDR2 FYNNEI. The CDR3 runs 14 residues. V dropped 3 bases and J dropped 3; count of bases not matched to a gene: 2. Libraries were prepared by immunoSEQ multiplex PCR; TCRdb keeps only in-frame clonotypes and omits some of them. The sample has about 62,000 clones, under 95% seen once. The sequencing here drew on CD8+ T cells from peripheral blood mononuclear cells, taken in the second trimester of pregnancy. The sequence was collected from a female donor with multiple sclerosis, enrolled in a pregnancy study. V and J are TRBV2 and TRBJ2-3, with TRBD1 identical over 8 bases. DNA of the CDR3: TGTGCCAGCAGTGAGGGACAGGCTACAGATACGCAGTATTTT. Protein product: CASSEGQATDTQYF.